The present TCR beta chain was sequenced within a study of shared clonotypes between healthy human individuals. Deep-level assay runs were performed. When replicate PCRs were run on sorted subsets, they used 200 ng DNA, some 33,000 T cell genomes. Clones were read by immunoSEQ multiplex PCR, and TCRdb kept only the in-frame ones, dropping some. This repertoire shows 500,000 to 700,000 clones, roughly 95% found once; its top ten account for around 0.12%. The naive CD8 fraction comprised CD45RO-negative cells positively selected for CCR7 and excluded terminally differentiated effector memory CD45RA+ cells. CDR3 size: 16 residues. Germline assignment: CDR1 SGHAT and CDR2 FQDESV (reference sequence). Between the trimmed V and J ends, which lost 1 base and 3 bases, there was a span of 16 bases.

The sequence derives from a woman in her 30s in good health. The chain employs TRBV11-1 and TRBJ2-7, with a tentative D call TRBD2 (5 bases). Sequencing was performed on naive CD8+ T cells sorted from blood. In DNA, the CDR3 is TGTGCCAGCAGCTTAGGTCGGGGATCCCGCGTCTACGAGCAGTACTTC. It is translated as CASSLGRGSRVYEQYF. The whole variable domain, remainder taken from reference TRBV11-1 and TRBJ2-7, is EAEVAQSPRYKITEKSQAVAFWCDPISGHATLYWYRQILGQGPELLVQFQDESVVDDSQLPKDRFSAERLKGVDSTLKIQPAELGDSAMYLCASSLGRGSRVYEQYFGPGTRLTVT.